These 30 T cell receptor beta chains came from one sample sequenced in a study of identifying expanded T cells in peripheral blood. Some clones are missing from TCRdb's copy, which holds only in-frame ones; the method was immunoSEQ multiplex PCR. The profile covers roughly 100,000 clones, with roughly 90% appearing a single time and 3.5% to 4.5% taken by the ten largest. The sequenced sample consisted of blood. These receptors all stem from a person between 18 and 75 years old in good health.

A note on this clone: The sample carries other DNA sequences with the same CDR3. The chain links TRBV5-1 to TRBJ1-1, with a possible D match to TRBD1 (5 bases). Germline loops: CDR1 SGHRS, CDR2 YFSETQ. This CDR3 spans 13 amino acids. Trimming took 2 bases from V and 0 from J, leaving 5 bases between them. CDR3 sequence reads: CASSLGVNTEAFF. The CDR3 bases are TGCGCCAGCAGCTTAGGGGTGAACACTGAAGCTTTCTTT.

The chain links TRBV28 to TRBJ1-5; no firm D call. Germline V gene data show CDR1 as MDHEN and CDR2 as SYDVKM. The CDR3 runs to 14 residues. V lost 4 bases and J 0 bases, leaving 7 bases between the germline ends. The CDR3, as DNA: TGTGCCAGCAGTTCGATAAGTAGCAATCAGCCCCAGCATTTT. Protein product: CASSSISSNQPQHF.

The chain joins TRBV5-1 to TRBJ2-2; TRBD2 matches 7 bases. V lost 5 bases, J lost 4 bases, and 2 bases stayed unmatched. The germline V gene has CDR1 SGHRS and CDR2 YFSETQ. The CDR3 is 13 residues long. The CDR3 sequence is CASSWEGTGELFF. CDR3 DNA sequence: TGCGCCAGCAGTTGGGAGGGCACCGGGGAGCTGTTTTTT.

This clone came up a few times. Compared with germline, one end of the junction differs, possibly owing to a read error. The chain has TRBV28 and TRBJ2-4; possible D gene TRBD2, 6 bases. Germline V gene data show CDR1 as MDHEN and CDR2 as SYDVKM. This CDR3 is built from 13 residues. CDR3 in amino acids: CASSPTDPGLSVF. The CDR3 DNA sequence: TGTGCCAGCAGTCCAACGGACCCGGGACTGTCGGTCTTC.

The genes are TRBV6-4 and TRBJ2-1; D is possibly TRBD1 or TRBD2 (6 bases each). Germline V gene data show CDR1 as MRHNA and CDR2 as SNTAGT. Trimming removed 10 bases at V and 1 base at J, with 17 bases between. This CDR3 has 15 residues. In nucleotides, the CDR3 is TGTGCCACCCAGAGTGAAGGGGGGTCCTACAATGAGCAGTTCTTC. Translation gives CATQSEGGSYNEQFF.

This clone is a singleton in its sample. The rearrangement links TRBV7-2 to TRBJ2-3; D ambiguous. The CDR3 is 13 amino acids. V lost 3 bases and J 4 bases, leaving 8 bases between the germline ends. Germline V CDR1 and CDR2: SGHTA, FQGNSA. The CDR3 DNA reads as TGTGCCAGCAGCTTTTCGTACGCAGATACGCAGTATTTT. This codes for CASSFSYADTQYF.

The chain has TRBV11-2 and TRBJ2-7; D call uncertain. Trimming took off 5 bases at V and 0 bases at J, with 11 bases between the two ends. This CDR3 spans 14 amino acids. Germline CDR1 and CDR2: SGHAT and FQNNGV. CDR3 region: CASSADGYSYEQYF. For the CDR3, the DNA is TGTGCCAGCAGCGCAGACGGCTACTCCTACGAGCAGTACTTC.

This rearrangement joins TRBV10-2 to TRBJ2-4; D unclear. The germline gives CDR1 WSHSY, CDR2 SAAADI. The CDR3 is 17 amino acids. Between the trimmed V and J ends, which lost 4 bases and 2 bases, there was a span of 18 bases. CDR3 nucleotide sequence: TGCGCCAGCAGTGTTGTGGGGTTTGATCGGCCCAAAAACATTCAGTACTTC. Amino acids: CASSVVGFDRPKNIQYF.

This chain connects TRBV2 to TRBJ1-4; D is uncertain. The V gene lost 7 bases and the J gene lost 0 bases, with 24 bases spanning the gap. The CDR3 contains 19 residues. Germline-derived CDR1 and CDR2 are SNHLY and FYNNEI. The CDR3 bases are TGTGCCAGCATTGGAAGTAGTCAGCGGATACTTGCAACTAATGAAAAACTGTTTTTT. This sequence encodes CASIGSSQRILATNEKLFF. The complete variable domain, with remaining parts taken from reference TRBV2 and TRBJ1-4, reads EPEVTQTPSHQVTQMGQEVILRCVPISNHLYFYWYRQILGQKVEFLVSFYNNEISEKSEIFDDQFSVERPDGSNFTLKIRSTKLEDSAMYFCASIGSSQRILATNEKLFFGSGTQLSVL.

This chain connects TRBV18 to TRBJ1-1; 8 nucleotides agree with TRBD1. With V trimmed by 4 bases and J by 1 base, 5 bases remained unmatched. CDR1 is KGHSH, CDR2 LQKENI, per germline. The CDR3 sequence is 15 residues long. The CDR3 sequence: CASSLMTGENTEAFF. The CDR3, as DNA: TGTGCCAGCTCACTTATGACAGGGGAGAACACTGAAGCTTTCTTT.

Remarks on this clone: A read error may explain this, as a much larger clone is one base away. This sequence joins TRBV6-1 and TRBJ2-7; no clear D. CDR1 and CDR2 (germline): MNHNS, SASEGT. This CDR3 has 10 amino acids. V dropped 5 bases and J dropped 4 bases, with 3 bases sitting between them. The CDR3 sequence is CASSFYEQYF. DNA of the CDR3: TGTGCCAGCAGTTTTTACGAGCAGTACTTC.

This clone occurred once. The gene calls are TRBV5-6 and TRBJ1-5, with D perhaps TRBD1 (5 bases). Trimming cost V 1 base and J 6 bases, with 8 bases left between them. The V gene's germline CDR1 is SGHDT and CDR2 YYEEEE. The CDR3 covers 13 residues. CDR3 nucleotides: TGTGCCAGCAGCTTGTGGGGCGGTCAGCCCCAGCATTTT. It codes for CASSLWGGQPQHF.

CDR3 in DNA: TGTGCCAGCAGCAACTCAGCGCAGGGGGTAGACGAGCAGTACTTC. It translates to CASSNSAQGVDEQYF. The V call is TRBV21-1, the J call TRBJ2-7; the D segment call TRBD1 is taken from the table without a DNA check. TRBV21-1 is a recognized pseudogene. This CDR3 contains 15 residues.

V gene TRBV6-1 combines with J gene TRBJ2-7; D call uncertain. The CDR3 sequence is 12 residues long. With 6 bases removed from V and 2 bases from J, the gap between germline ends came to 8 bases. Per germline, CDR1 MNHNS and CDR2 SASEGT. In nucleotides, the CDR3 is TGTGCCAGCAGGAGACGGACCTACGAGCAGTACTTC. Translated, it gives CASRRRTYEQYF.

The chain is built from TRBV25-1 and TRBJ2-2; TRBD1 matches at 9 bases. Germline loops: CDR1 MGHDK, CDR2 SYGVNS. The CDR3 is made up of 14 amino acids. With V trimmed by 6 bases and J by 5 bases, 4 bases remained unmatched. The CDR3 bases are TGTGCCAGCAGCACAGGGGGCGATACCGGGGAGCTGTTTTTT. Encoded protein: CASSTGGDTGELFF. The whole variable domain, remainder taken from reference TRBV25-1 and TRBJ2-2, is EADIYQTPRYLVIGTGKKITLECSQTMGHDKMYWYQQDPGMELHLIHYSYGVNSTEKGDLSSESTVSRIRTEHFPLTLESARPSHTSQYLCASSTGGDTGELFFGEGSRLTVL.

V usage is TRBV4-2 and J usage is TRBJ2-6, with 8 bases fitting TRBD1. The CDR3 contains 15 residues. V lost 6 bases to trimming and J lost 6 bases; unmatched junction nucleotides: 7. Looked up from germline, CDR1 is LGHNA and CDR2 is YNFKEQ. The CDR3 DNA is TGTGCCAGCAGGGCCGACAGGGGTTCGGCCAACGTCCTGACTTTC. Protein: CASRADRGSANVLTF.

The chain combines TRBV2 with TRBJ2-1; D is ambiguous. V was pared by 6 bases and J by 2 bases, with 5 bases between. The V gene's germline CDR1 is SNHLY and CDR2 FYNNEI. The CDR3 has 12 amino acids. In DNA form, the CDR3 reads TGTGCCAGCAGAATGCCCTACAATGAGCAGTTCTTC. As protein: CASRMPYNEQFF. The full variable domain, rest sourced from reference TRBV2 and TRBJ2-1, is EPEVTQTPSHQVTQMGQEVILRCVPISNHLYFYWYRQILGQKVEFLVSFYNNEISEKSEIFDDQFSVERPDGSNFTLKIRSTKLEDSAMYFCASRMPYNEQFFGPGTRLTVL.

This clone was picked up one time. CDR3 nucleotide sequence: TGTGCCAGCTCCCCCCTCGGACAGGGCACGGCAAAACTGTTTTTT. Its translation: CASSPLGQGTAKLFF. V gene TRBV18 combines with J gene TRBJ1-4; 8 bases match TRBD1. Looked up from germline, CDR1 is KGHSH and CDR2 is LQKENI. The length of the CDR3 is 15 residues. J gave up 10 bases and V 6 bases, and 13 bases lay outside the gene matches.

The V gene is TRBV12-5, the J gene TRBJ2-1; no reliable D call. The V end was cut by 1 base, the J end by 5 bases, with 9 bases between. CDR1 is LGHNT and CDR2 is FRNRAP in the germline V gene. The CDR3 runs to 14 residues. CDR3 sequence reads: CASGLEFRNNEQFF. CDR3 sequence (DNA): TGTGCTAGTGGTTTGGAATTCAGAAACAATGAGCAGTTCTTC.

The chain links TRBV11-2 to TRBJ1-2, with a possible D match to TRBD1 (5 bases). CDR3 length: 15 residues. Trimming took off 5 bases at V and 4 bases at J, with 17 bases between the two ends. The germline V gene has CDR1 SGHAT and CDR2 FQNNGV. CDR3 sequence reads: CASSPGQGPFYGYTF. In nucleotides, the CDR3 is TGTGCCAGCAGCCCCGGACAAGGCCCCTTCTATGGCTACACCTTC.

CDR3 DNA sequence: TGTGCCAGCAGCTTAGGGGGTAACACCGGGGAGCTGTTTTTT. It translates to CASSLGGNTGELFF. The chain couples TRBV7-3 to TRBJ2-2; D assignment may be TRBD1 or TRBD2 (5 bases each). With 2 bases removed from V and 2 bases from J, the gap between germline ends came to 6 bases. Germline CDR1 and CDR2: SGHTA and FQGTGA. The CDR3 length is 14 residues. Filled out from reference TRBV7-3 and TRBJ2-2, the complete variable domain reads GAGVSQTPSNKVTEKGKYVELRCDPISGHTALYWYRQSLGQGPEFLIYFQGTGAADDSGLPNDRFFAVRPEGSVSTLKIQRTERGDSAVYLCASSLGGNTGELFFGEGSRLTVL.

V gene TRBV30 combines with J gene TRBJ2-7; D call uncertain. V shed 8 bases and J shed 1 base, with 15 bases lying between them. Germline lookup yields CDR1 GTSNPN and CDR2 SVGIG (reference sequence). The CDR3 spans 13 residues. The CDR3 sequence: CATRISGSYEQYF. The CDR3 DNA follows: TGTGCCACCCGGATCTCCGGGTCCTACGAGCAGTACTTC.

For this clone: The same CDR3 can be traced to other DNA sequences in this sample. This chain connects TRBV6-4 to TRBJ2-3; a weak D match, TRBD2 (7 bases). Trimming left V 0 bases short and J 2 bases short, with 9 bases between. This CDR3 has 15 residues. Germline CDR1 is MRHNA and CDR2 is SNTAGT. The CDR3 sequence: CASSDSGGATDTQYF. In nucleotides, the CDR3 is TGTGCCAGCAGTGACTCGGGGGGGGCCACAGATACGCAGTATTTT.

In DNA form, the CDR3 reads TGTGCCAGCAGTGACATGGGGGGAGAGTTCTACAATGAGCAGTTCTTC. It encodes CASSDMGGEFYNEQFF. The rearrangement links TRBV27 to TRBJ2-1; D might be TRBD2 (6 bases). The CDR3 covers 16 residues. Germline-derived CDR1 and CDR2 are MNHEY and SMNVEV (reference sequence). Trimming removed 5 bases at V and 3 bases at J, with 17 bases between.

There are a few counts of this clone. The chain employs TRBV30 and TRBJ1-3; D is ambiguous. CDR3 length: 15 amino acids. Germline CDR1 and CDR2: GTSNPN and SVGIG (reference sequence). V lost 0 bases and J 0 bases, leaving 9 bases between the germline ends. CDR3 DNA sequence: TGTGCCTGGAGTGTAGGAGGTTTCTCTGGAAACACCATATATTTT. Amino acid sequence: CAWSVGGFSGNTIYF.

This chain uses TRBV18 with TRBJ2-5; tentatively, D is TRBD2 (6 bases). In germline, CDR1 is KGHSH, CDR2 LQKENI. Trimming took off 3 bases at V and 5 bases at J, with 13 bases between the two ends. There are 14 residues in the CDR3. Here the CDR3 DNA reads TGTGCCAGCTCACCGACTAGGGGTTTTGAGACCCAGTACTTC. The encoded protein is CASSPTRGFETQYF.

This sequence joins TRBV5-1 and TRBJ1-1; D not certain. The CDR3 sequence is 16 residues long. Germline V gene sequence: CDR1 SGHRS, CDR2 YFSETQ. Trimming removed 4 bases from V and 0 bases from J, with 16 bases in between. CDR3 sequence reads: CASSPRRRNMNTEAFF. The DNA of the CDR3 is TGCGCCAGCAGCCCCCGACGTAGGAACATGAACACTGAAGCTTTCTTT.

This CDR3 reads CASSLRTDYGYTF. The CDR3 region has the DNA TGTGCCAGCAGCTTAAGGACGGACTATGGCTACACCTTC. The chain is built from TRBV7-3 and TRBJ1-2; D is undetermined. The CDR3 covers 13 residues. The V gene's germline CDR1 is SGHTA and CDR2 FQGTGA. Trimming removed 1 base at V and 3 bases at J, with 6 bases between.

V gene TRBV6-1 combines with J gene TRBJ1-2; D perhaps matches TRBD1 (6 bases). Trimming left V 0 bases short and J 3 bases short, with 11 bases between. CDR1 and CDR2 (germline): MNHNS, SASEGT. CDR3 length equals 15 residues. CDR3 region: CASSEAAGAHYGYTF. The CDR3 DNA follows: TGTGCCAGCAGTGAAGCGGCAGGGGCCCACTATGGCTACACCTTC.

V usage is TRBV18 and J usage is TRBJ2-7; D might be TRBD2 (6 bases). This CDR3 has 13 amino acids. Germline loops: CDR1 KGHSH, CDR2 LQKENI. V was trimmed by 1 base and J by 5 bases, leaving 9 bases between them. The CDR3 loop reads CASSPRRGDEQYF. CDR3 DNA: TGTGCCAGCTCACCACGGCGGGGCGACGAGCAGTACTTC.